The rows below give T cell receptor beta chains drawn from one sample of a study of human T cells and chemical hapten exposure. TCRdb reprocessed the RACE reads via MiXCR and lists one record per CDR3 protein. The data show approximately 71,000 distinct CDR3 sequences, with approximately 10% seen just once and roughly 1.5% held by the top ten. The sequences come from whole blood, collected in connection with sensitization to the hapten diphenylcyclopropenone (DPC). The receptors were sampled from a woman aged 45 to 65 with alopecia areata. Some clones in this sample may be carry-over from other donors' samples. CDR3s include the opening cysteine and the closing phenylalanine or tryptophan. The D gene is left open where the match is weak. Size tells how often a clone was seen (once, few, many) or the class of an expanded clone, and some rows leave it out.

V	J	size	D	DNA	CDR3
TRBV2	TRBJ1-1	NA	NA	TGTGCCAGCAGTGAATTCGTGGGAACTGAAGCTTTCTTT	CASSEFVGTEAFF
TRBV28	TRBJ2-7	many	TRBD1	TGTGCCAGCAGCGGGGGACAGGGTATTTTCGAGCAGTACTTC	CASSGGQGIFEQYF
TRBV11-2	TRBJ2-2	few	NA	TGTGCCAGCAGCTGGCGGACAACTAACACCGGGGAGCTGTTTTTT	CASSWRTTNTGELFF
TRBV7-8	TRBJ2-5	NA	NA	TGTGCCAGCAGATCCAGGGGCCAAGAGACCCAGTACTTC	CASRSRGQETQYF
TRBV23-1	TRBJ1-5	few	TRBD1	TGCGCCAGCAGTCAGCCCGGCCGGGACAGGGGGGGAAGCAATCAGCCCCAGCATTTT	CASSQPGRDRGGSNQPQHF
TRBV12-3/TRBV12-4	TRBJ2-1	many	NA	TGTGCCAGCAGAGTAAATGAGCAGTTCTTC	CASRVNEQFF
TRBV9	TRBJ1-1	many	TRBD1	TGTGCCAGCAGCGCGGGACAGCTGAACACTGAAGCTTTCTTT	CASSAGQLNTEAFF
TRBV6-5	TRBJ1-6	many	NA	TGTGCCAGCAGTTACAGGGGTTCCCGACCCCTCCACTTT	CASSYRGSRPLHF
TRBV4-3	TRBJ2-7	NA	TRBD1	TGCGCCAGCAGCCACCCCGGACAGGGTATCTACGAGCAGTACTTC	CASSHPGQGIYEQYF
TRBV5-1	TRBJ2-1	many	NA	TGCGCCAGCAGCTTCGCTAGCTCCTACAATGAGCAGTTCTTC	CASSFASSYNEQFF
TRBV12-3/TRBV12-4	TRBJ2-4	few	NA	TGTGCCAGCAGTAAGGGGGGGCTAGCCAAAAACATTCAGTACTTC	CASSKGGLAKNIQYF
TRBV19	TRBJ2-7	few	TRBD1	TGTGCCAGTAGTGTCCACACACAGGGGGCGGACGAGCAGTACTTC	CASSVHTQGADEQYF
TRBV6-1	TRBJ2-3	NA	NA	TGTGCCAGCAGTGTATATGGCCAAATCCCTAGCACAGATACGCAGTATTTT	CASSVYGQIPSTDTQYF
TRBV3-1	TRBJ2-7	few	TRBD1	TGTGCCAGCAGCCCAGGACAGGGGATATACGAGCAGTACTTC	CASSPGQGIYEQYF
TRBV28	TRBJ1-1	many	NA	TGTGCCAGCAGTTTACGGGCGAAGCCGGCTTTCTTT	CASSLRAKPAFF
TRBV13	TRBJ1-1	many	NA	TGTGCCAGCAGAACCGGGACGGTAACTGAAGCTTTCTTT	CASRTGTVTEAFF
TRBV6-5	TRBJ1-2	NA	NA	TGTGCCAGCGGGCAGGCCAGGGAGGGCTACACCTTC	CASGQAREGYTF
TRBV7-9	TRBJ2-2	many	TRBD1	TGTGCCAGCAGCTTCGACAGGGGGCGTACCGGGGAGCTGTTTTTT	CASSFDRGRTGELFF
TRBV28	TRBJ1-5	many	NA	TGTGCCAGCACCTGGGTTGGCAATCAGCCCCAGCATTTT	CASTWVGNQPQHF
TRBV7-6	TRBJ2-7	NA	TRBD1	TGTGCCAGCAGCCCCCTCTGGGCAGGGGGTGTCTACGAGCAGTACTTC	CASSPLWAGGVYEQYF
TRBV29-1	TRBJ2-1	many	NA	TGCAGCGTTGAGTCCGGGAGCAATGAGCAGTTCTTC	CSVESGSNEQFF
TRBV5-1	TRBJ2-3	many	TRBD1	TGCGCCAGCAGCTTCCGGGACAGAACTAGCACAGATACGCAGTATTTT	CASSFRDRTSTDTQYF
TRBV11-2	TRBJ2-2	few	NA	TGTGCCAGCAGCTTATGGACCGGGGAGCTGTTTTTT	CASSLWTGELFF
TRBV7-6	TRBJ2-3	few	TRBD2	TGTGCCAGCAGCTTAATACCCCTCAGCGGGAGGGCCGCAGATACGCAGTATTTT	CASSLIPLSGRAADTQYF
TRBV5-1	TRBJ2-3	many	NA	TGCGCCAGCAGCCTGGGGACTGCGACAGATACGCAGTATTTT	CASSLGTATDTQYF
TRBV4-2	TRBJ2-2	NA	NA	TGTGCCAGCAGCCAAGGACTAGACACCGGGGAGCTGTTTTTT	CASSQGLDTGELFF
TRBV20-1	TRBJ2-6	few	NA	TGCAGTGCTAGTCTCCAGGGGTCACCCTCTGGGGCCAACGTCCTGACTTTC	CSASLQGSPSGANVLTF
TRBV12-3/TRBV12-4	TRBJ2-4	few	NA	TGTGCCAGCAGCCCCCCCGAGGGGCGTGGGGCCAAAAACATTCAGTACTTC	CASSPPEGRGAKNIQYF
TRBV20-1	TRBJ2-1	NA	NA	TGCAGTGCTAGCCAGGAACCTCGCGATGAGCAGTTCTTC	CSASQEPRDEQFF
TRBV4-3	TRBJ1-6	NA	TRBD1	TGCGCCAGCAGTCAAGGGACAGGGCAAAATTCACCCCTCCACTTT	CASSQGTGQNSPLHF
TRBV18	TRBJ2-5	NA	NA	TGTGCCAGCTCACCCTTACCTATCCAAGAGACCCAGTACTTC	CASSPLPIQETQYF
TRBV29-1	TRBJ2-3	NA	NA	TGCAGCGTCAGGAGTACAGGTTTGCGGCCAACAGATACGCAGTATTTT	CSVRSTGLRPTDTQYF
TRBV20-1	TRBJ1-1	many	TRBD1	TGCAGTGCTAGAGATCTCAGGGGGGACACTGAAGCTTTCTTT	CSARDLRGDTEAFF
TRBV4-1	TRBJ1-2	few	TRBD1	TGCGCCAGCAGCCAAGATAGGACAGGGGTTTATGGCTACACCTTC	CASSQDRTGVYGYTF
TRBV18	TRBJ2-5	many	NA	TGTGCCAGCTCAGCGAGAGGGACGTCAAAGGAGACCCAGTACTTC	CASSARGTSKETQYF
TRBV7-8	TRBJ1-6	NA	TRBD1	TGTGCCAGCAGCGGTACAGGGGGCGCGTCACCCCTCCACTTT	CASSGTGGASPLHF
TRBV19	TRBJ2-1	NA	NA	TGTGCCAGTAGTGACCGTCTATCCCCCCCGTTCTTC	CASSDRLSPPFF
TRBV5-1	TRBJ2-3	few	NA	TGCGCCAGCAGCTTAGGTGGGGGCGGCACAGATACGCAGTATTTT	CASSLGGGGTDTQYF
TRBV29-1	TRBJ1-2	few	TRBD1	TGCAGCGCGGACAGGGGAGGTGGCTACACCTTC	CSADRGGGYTF
TRBV18	TRBJ2-7	NA	NA	TGTGCCAGCTCACCCATCGGAGACGTGGCCTACGAGCAGTACTTC	CASSPIGDVAYEQYF
TRBV3-1	TRBJ1-6	few	TRBD1	TGTGCCAGCAGCCAGACAGGGGATTCACCCCTCCACTTT	CASSQTGDSPLHF
TRBV9	TRBJ1-1	NA	TRBD1	TGTGCCAGCAGCGCCGCCGGACAGGGATCTGAAGCTTTCTTT	CASSAAGQGSEAFF
TRBV28	TRBJ2-7	many	NA	TGTGCCACCGGTACGGGTCCCTACGAGCAGTACTTC	CATGTGPYEQYF